Listed here is a single T cell receptor (beta chain). What it recognizes is unknown. This specimen comes from a study of cytomegalovirus exposure and HLA in healthy donors. Overall study findings and caveats: A later analysis linked some 17,000 TCR beta sequences to HLA alleles at 0.05 false discovery rate. Serostatus for CMV was the only available immune exposure information.

In the PCR, 60 Vbeta and 13 Jbeta primers were used. TCRdb keeps only in-frame clones here, not all; method: immunoSEQ multiplex PCR. Among 200,000 to 250,000 clones listed, more than 60% were seen once. V was trimmed by 4 bases and J by 5 bases, leaving 11 bases between them. Germline CDR1 is SQVTM and CDR2 is ANQGSEA. The CDR3 is 12 residues long. Sequencing was done on a sample of PBMCs. This sequence joins TRBV29-1 and TRBJ1-2, with no clear D. This TCR was recovered from a middle-aged man in good health and CMV-seronegative. CDR3: CSVVRVGYGYTF. The DNA of the CDR3 is TGCAGCGTTGTGAGGGTAGGATATGGCTACACCTTC.